The 20 T cell receptor beta chains below come from one sample, sequenced in a study of T cell repertoires in cytomegalovirus infection. Using its own MiXCR run on the reads, TCRdb lists one record per CDR3 protein. The table includes 750,000 to 950,000 distinct CDR3 sequences, roughly 29% detected once. The antigens of these receptors remain unknown. Sequencing was performed on cultured CD8+ T cells from PBMCs, taken from culture after CMV antigen stimulation. Receptors originate from a human donor in good health (CMV status not recorded). Some clones in this sample may be carry-over from other donors' samples.

Points on this clonotype: A junction end diverges from the germline sequence, so it may reflect a read error. The chain combines TRBV7-6 with TRBJ1-4; 8 bases agree with TRBD1. Germline CDR1 reads SGHVS; CDR2 reads FNYEAQ. The CDR3 is made up of 16 amino acids. CDR3 coding DNA: TGTGCCAGCATAAAGAGGACAGGGATCCCTAATGAAAAACTGCTTTTT. Translation: CASIKRTGIPNEKLLF.

This clonotype was recorded only once. V and J are TRBV6-2 or TRBV6-3 and TRBJ1-1; D is possibly TRBD1 (5 bases). The length of the CDR3 is 14 residues. The V gene's germline CDR1 is MNHEY and CDR2 SVGEGT. V lost 5 bases, J lost 6 bases, and 16 bases lay in between. The CDR3 region is CASSGTEPYAEAFF. CDR3 nucleotides: TGTGCCAGCAGTGGGACCGAGCCCTACGCTGAAGCTTTCTTT.

This clonotype was seen many times. The V gene is TRBV7-6, the J gene TRBJ2-5; 7 nucleotides agree with TRBD1. Looked up from germline, CDR1 is SGHVS and CDR2 is FNYEAQ. Trimming removed 0 bases from V and 5 bases from J; junction bases left unmatched: 6. This CDR3 is 15 amino acids long. The CDR3 DNA reads TGTGCCAGCAGCTTAGCGGACAGGTTTGGGGAGACCCAGTACTTC. This translates into CASSLADRFGETQYF.

This chain uses TRBV6-6 with TRBJ2-7; 11 bases fit TRBD2. With V trimmed by 2 bases and J by 0 bases, 6 bases remained unmatched. The CDR3 runs 17 residues. Germline assignment: CDR1 MNHNY and CDR2 SVGAGI (reference sequence). The CDR3 spells CASSYGLAGSSSYEQYF. In DNA form, the CDR3 reads TGTGCCAGCAGTTACGGACTAGCGGGCTCGAGCTCCTACGAGCAGTACTTC.

The rearrangement joins TRBV11-3 to TRBJ2-2; unclear D gene. The CDR3 totals 15 residues. Germline V gene data show CDR1 as SGHNT and CDR2 as YENEEA. V lost 5 bases and J lost 0, with 10 bases in between. In nucleotides, the CDR3 is TGTGCCAGCAGCGTGGAAAACTCGAACACCGGGGAGCTGTTTTTT. This codes for CASSVENSNTGELFF.

The table lists this clonotype with a count of one. One junction end disagrees with the germline gene, perhaps due to a read error. The rearrangement joins TRBV5-4 to TRBJ2-5, with 7 bases lining up with TRBD2. In germline, CDR1 is SGHNT, CDR2 YYREEE (reference sequence). This CDR3 is built from 15 residues. This CDR3 is CASSLKRETQEAQYF. Written as DNA, the CDR3 is TGTGCCAGCAGCTTGAAGCGGGAAACCCAAGAGGCCCAGTACTTC.

The V and J genes are TRBV7-9 and TRBJ1-2; 11 positions agree with TRBD1. The CDR3 extends over 21 amino acids. Germline V gene lookup returns CDR1 SEHNR and CDR2 FQNEAQ (reference sequence). The V segment lost 4 bases and the J segment 1 base; nucleotides outside the gene matches: 20. In DNA form, the CDR3 reads TGTGCCAGCAGCTCTTTTAGCATGGCGGGACAGGGGGAGTCCTTTAACTATGGCTACACCTTC. Amino acids: CASSSFSMAGQGESFNYGYTF. Full variable domain (remainder filled in from reference TRBV7-9 and TRBJ1-2): DTGVSQNPRHKITKRGQNVTFRCDPISEHNRLYWYRQTLGQGPEFLTYFQNEAQLEKSRLLSDRFSAERPKGSFSTLEIQRTEQGDSAMYLCASSSFSMAGQGESFNYGYTFGSGTRLTVV.

V gene TRBV27 combines with J gene TRBJ1-1, with a possible D match to TRBD1 (6 bases). This CDR3 is built from 14 residues. The ends were cut back, 7 bases at V and 1 base at J, with 13 bases in the middle. CDR1 is MNHEY, CDR2 SMNVEV, per germline (reference sequence). The chain's CDR3 is CASTLLGGNTEAFF. The CDR3 bases are TGTGCCAGCACCCTTTTAGGGGGGAACACTGAAGCTTTCTTT.

The chain recombines TRBV2 with TRBJ2-7, with no clear D. The CDR3 runs to 13 residues. V was cut by 6 bases and J by 6 bases, with 15 bases left in between. Germline CDR1 and CDR2: SNHLY and FYNNEI. The DNA of the CDR3 is TGTGCCAGCAGGACCCCAAGGCCGGGCGAGCAGTACTTC. Amino acids: CASRTPRPGEQYF.

This clonotype has more than one count but fewer than ten. The chain recombines TRBV11-2 with TRBJ1-2; 7 bases map to TRBD1. This CDR3 region has 14 residues. CDR1 and CDR2 from the germline V gene are SGHAT and FQNNGV. Losses at the gene ends were 4 bases for V and 1 base for J; bases not matched to a gene: 3. CDR3 DNA sequence: TGTGCCAGCAGCTGGACAGGCCTTAACTATGGCTACACCTTC. It specifies CASSWTGLNYGYTF.

This chain joins TRBV29-1 and TRBJ2-1; D is ambiguous. Trimming shortened V by 1 base and J by 7 bases, and 5 bases separated the two germline ends. This CDR3 has 11 residues. CDR1 is SQVTM and CDR2 is ANQGSEA in the germline V gene. The CDR3 loop is CSVEVRNEQFF. The CDR3 coding sequence is TGCAGCGTTGAAGTAAGGAATGAGCAGTTCTTC.

The chain uses TRBV12-3 or TRBV12-4 and TRBJ2-5; D gene ambiguous. The CDR3 totals 15 residues. V lost 6 bases to trimming and J lost 0 bases, with 14 bases between them. The CDR3 nucleotides read TGTGCCAGCAGCCCTCCTGACAACTACCAAGAGACCCAGTACTTC. This translates into CASSPPDNYQETQYF.

The CDR3 nucleotides read TGTGCCAGCAGCCAGGGGGCCGGGGATACGCAGTATTTT. Translation: CASSQGAGDTQYF. The genes are TRBV6-1 and TRBJ2-3, with 8 nucleotides matching TRBD1. Trimming removed 6 bases from V and 6 bases from J; junction bases left unmatched: 5. This CDR3 contains 13 residues. Germline V gene data show CDR1 as MNHNS and CDR2 as SASEGT.

The chain links TRBV10-3 to TRBJ1-2, with D tentatively TRBD1 (6 bases). The V gene's germline CDR1 is ENHRY and CDR2 SYGVKD. V gave up 9 bases and J gave up 4 bases, with 21 bases separating them. CDR3 length: 15 amino acids. CDR3 bases: TGTGCCATTGGGGGAGGGCAGGGGAGTTTCTATGGCTACACCTTC. Translated, it gives CAIGGGQGSFYGYTF.

This clonotype was counted many times. The chain couples TRBV7-6 to TRBJ2-3, with D possibly called TRBD1 or TRBD2 (5 bases each). Germline CDR1 SGHVS, CDR2 FNYEAQ. The germline V and J ends were trimmed by 6 bases and 6 bases, with 16 bases remaining between them. CDR3 size: 14 residues. The CDR3, as DNA: TGTGCCAGCAGATCCCGGGACGGAGCCGATACGCAGTATTTT. Amino acid sequence: CASRSRDGADTQYF.

This chain connects TRBV27 to TRBJ2-1, with 10 bases lining up with TRBD2. CDR3 length equals 15 residues. The J segment lost 9 bases and the V segment lost 4 bases, leaving 9 bases of the junction unmatched. Germline loops: CDR1 MNHEY, CDR2 SMNVEV (reference sequence). The CDR3 bases are TGTGCCAGCAGTTATAGGAGCGGGGGGGCCTCTGAGCAGTTCTTC. Protein sequence: CASSYRSGGASEQFF.

This clonotype was observed a few times. Germline and junction disagree at one end, which may indicate a read error. CDR3 DNA: TGCGCCAGCAGCCTGGGACAGGGGGCCCAGCCCCAGCATTTT. Translation gives CASSLGQGAQPQHF. The rearrangement uses TRBV12-3 or TRBV12-4 and TRBJ1-5; 12 positions agree with TRBD1. The CDR3 sequence is 14 residues long.

Concerning this clonotype: One base away lies a much larger clone, so this may be a sequencing read error. The rearrangement joins TRBV12-3 or TRBV12-4 to TRBJ2-7, with 7 bases lining up with TRBD2. There are 14 residues in the CDR3. DNA of the CDR3: TGTGCCAGCAGTTACGGCGGGAGCTCCTACGATCAGTACTTC. Amino acids: CASSYGGSSYDQYF.

This chain links TRBV25-1 with TRBJ2-2; the D gene is possibly TRBD2 (7 bases). From germline, CDR1 is MGHDK and CDR2 SYGVNS. Trimming shortened V by 2 bases and J by 6 bases, and 16 bases separated the two germline ends. This CDR3 has 16 amino acids. In DNA, the CDR3 is TGTGCCAGCAGTGAAAGAGGGGGGGGTTTAGCCGGGGAGCTGTTTTTT. This sequence encodes CASSERGGGLAGELFF.

The V gene is TRBV4-3, the J gene TRBJ1-1; 7 bases are a match to TRBD1. This CDR3 spans 16 amino acids. Germline V gene data show CDR1 as LGHNA and CDR2 as YSLEER. V gave up 1 base and J gave up 3 bases; unmatched junction bases: 8. CDR3 loop: CASSQVGVRGDTEAFF. CDR3 sequence (DNA): TGCGCCAGCAGCCAAGTGGGAGTCAGGGGGGACACTGAAGCTTTCTTT.